This T cell receptor (beta chain) was captured by sequencing in a study of CD8+ T cells in alopecia areata. This clone was counted between two and nine times. Antigen unknown. J was trimmed by 9 bases and V by 5 bases; bases with no gene match: 11. Germline V gene data show CDR1 as MNHEY and CDR2 as SMNVEV (reference sequence). CDR3 size: 15 residues. cDNA prepared by RNA extraction and subsequent reverse transcription served as the template for sequencing. Profiled with immunoSEQ multiplex PCR; TCRdb holds only in-frame clones, not every one. In the table there are 130,000 to 150,000 clones, around two thirds of which are singletons. Study results and caveats: Alopecia totalis/universalis scalp especially showed more expanded CD8+ clones than normal scalp.

The chain has TRBV27 and TRBJ2-7; 12 nucleotides line up with TRBD2. This receptor was taken from a human donor in good health. The sequenced sample consisted of CD8+ T cells sorted from blood. Here the CDR3 DNA reads TGTGCCAGCAGTCCCCTAGCGGGAGGGCCTAGTCTGCAGTACTTC. Protein sequence: CASSPLAGGPSLQYF.